These 28 T cell receptor beta chains came from one sample sequenced in a study of T cell repertoires in ileal Crohn's disease (dated by TCRdb to the late 2010s). Library creation used the immunoSEQ multiplex PCR assay. TCRdb's version of the immuneACCESS table is confined to in-frame rearrangements and falls short of the full clone set. An unresolved V gene accounts for under half of the shortfall where checked; the remainder is of unknown origin. Present in this sample are about 10,000 clones, around 75% of which were seen just once. The ten largest clones take up around an eighth of the sample. In the paper's terms, the time point label means: neoterminal ileum biopsy at postoperative endoscopy, about 6 months after surgery. The sequenced material came from ileal tissue. The receptors stem from an adult with Crohn's disease.

This clone showed up just a few times. The rearrangement uses TRBV15 and TRBJ2-3; 9 bases match TRBD2. The CDR3 spans 17 residues. The V gene end was trimmed by 3 bases and the J gene end by 6 bases; junction bases not matched to a gene: 13. From germline, CDR1 is LNHNV and CDR2 YYDKDF (reference sequence). The CDR3 region has the DNA TGTGCCACCAGCAGGGACCGGGGCGGGGGGGCATTGGATACGCAGTATTTT. Translated: CATSRDRGGGALDTQYF.

The genes are TRBV2 and TRBJ1-1; 10 nucleotides match TRBD1. CDR3 length equals 13 residues. V lost 7 bases, J lost 6 bases, and 5 bases stayed unmatched. Germline V CDR1 and CDR2: SNHLY, FYNNEI. Here the CDR3 DNA reads TGTGCCAGCATAGGACAGGGGGTGGCTGAAGCTTTCTTT. This translates into CASIGQGVAEAFF.

This clone was seen more than once but under ten times. The chain couples TRBV4-3 to TRBJ2-7; 8 bases are shared with TRBD1. The CDR3 loop spans 17 amino acids. V dropped 0 bases and J dropped 6; count of bases not matched to a gene: 13. CDR1 LGHNA and CDR2 YSLEER come from the germline V gene. CDR3 residues: CASSQEGAIGQGGEQYF. CDR3 nucleotides: TGCGCCAGCAGCCAAGAGGGAGCTATCGGACAGGGAGGCGAGCAGTACTTC.

V is TRBV18 and J is TRBJ1-2; the match to TRBD1 covers 8 bases. The CDR3 is 13 amino acids. CDR1 is KGHSH and CDR2 is LQKENI in the germline V gene. The J segment lost 8 bases and the V segment lost 6 bases, leaving 8 bases of the junction unmatched. CDR3 DNA sequence: TGTGCCAGCTCCCTCTCAGGGGGCGAAGGCTACACCTTC. Its protein product is CASSLSGGEGYTF.

The chain is built from TRBV5-4 and TRBJ2-5; 7 bases line up with TRBD1. The DNA matches TRBJ2-7 better at its end, which makes the J call doubtful. The CDR3 consists of 15 residues. Germline loops: CDR1 SGHNT, CDR2 YYREEE (reference sequence). CDR3 sequence (DNA): TGTGCCAGCAGCCGGGACAGAACTTTCTCCTACGAGCAGTACTTC. It is translated as CASSRDRTFSYEQYF.

V is TRBV7-2 and J is TRBJ2-1; weak D call: TRBD2 (6 bases). Germline loops: CDR1 SGHTA, CDR2 FQGNSA. V dropped 5 bases and J dropped 2 bases, with 13 bases sitting between them. The CDR3 runs 15 residues. The CDR3 region has the DNA TGTGCCAGCAGCAGGCTTAGCGGTACCTACAATGAGCAGTTCTTC. As protein: CASSRLSGTYNEQFF.

V usage is TRBV6-5 and J usage is TRBJ1-1; no reliable D call. The V end was cut by 7 bases, the J end by 3 bases, with 6 bases between. Germline V gene data show CDR1 as MNHEY and CDR2 as SVGAGI. The CDR3 is 11 residues long. CDR3 residues: CASTGYTEAFF. In nucleotides, the CDR3 is TGTGCCAGCACCGGTTACACTGAAGCTTTCTTT.

The genes are TRBV11-1 and TRBJ2-7; D ambiguous. The ends were cut back, 3 bases at V and 0 bases at J, with 3 bases in the middle. This CDR3 is built from 12 residues. Germline CDR1 and CDR2: SGHAT and FQDESV (reference sequence). The CDR3 DNA is TGTGCCAGCAGCTTCAGCTCCTACGAGCAGTACTTC. It specifies CASSFSSYEQYF.

V and J are TRBV18 and TRBJ1-2; maybe TRBD1 (6 bases). V was trimmed by 3 bases and J by 3 bases, leaving 11 bases between them. CDR1 and CDR2 from the germline V gene are KGHSH and LQKENI. The CDR3 consists of 14 residues. In DNA, the CDR3 is TGTGCCAGCTCACCCAACAGGGAAGACTATGGCTACACCTTC. Translated: CASSPNREDYGYTF.

The chain links TRBV2 to TRBJ1-1, with no clear D. Looked up from germline, CDR1 is SNHLY and CDR2 is FYNNEI. The CDR3 length is 14 residues. The V end was cut by 7 bases, the J end by 3 bases, with 15 bases between. The CDR3, as DNA: TGTGCCAGCAAGGACTTGGAATCCGACACTGAAGCTTTCTTT. Translating gives CASKDLESDTEAFF.

The chain recombines TRBV5-1 with TRBJ1-2; D gene uncertain. The V end was cut by 0 bases, the J end by 8 bases, with 8 bases between. The CDR3 extends over 12 amino acids. Germline V gene lookup returns CDR1 SGHRS and CDR2 YFSETQ. As DNA, the CDR3 is TGCGCCAGCAGCTTGGGGATCAGGGGCTACACCTTC. Its translation is CASSLGIRGYTF.

The DNA of the CDR3 is TGTGCCAGCCAGGACAGGGTTAGCGGGAATTCACCCCTCCACTTT. Amino acid sequence: CASQDRVSGNSPLHF. The chain recombines TRBV7-6 with TRBJ1-6; 8 bases are a match to TRBD1. V lost 8 bases and J lost 7; bases outside the gene matches: 10. CDR1 SGHVS and CDR2 FNYEAQ come from the germline V gene. The CDR3 contains 15 residues.

The rearrangement links TRBV7-2 to TRBJ1-1, with TRBD1 as a possible D gene (5 bases). The CDR3 is made up of 13 amino acids. V was pared by 4 bases and J by 4 bases, with 10 bases between. Germline CDR1 SGHTA, CDR2 FQGNSA. CDR3 loop: CASSSQGGTEAFF. The CDR3 coding sequence is TGTGCCAGCAGCTCGCAGGGTGGCACTGAAGCTTTCTTT.

The chain recombines TRBV5-1 with TRBJ1-1; D is ambiguous. This CDR3 contains 15 residues. The germline V gene has CDR1 SGHRS and CDR2 YFSETQ. Trimming took off 0 bases at V and 1 base at J, with 10 bases between the two ends. The CDR3, as DNA: TGCGCCAGCAGCTTGGGGGAGGGATGGAACACTGAAGCTTTCTTT. Translation: CASSLGEGWNTEAFF.

The chain couples TRBV7-2 to TRBJ1-1; tentatively, D is TRBD1 (6 bases). Trimming left V 3 bases short and J 1 base short, with 15 bases between. The CDR3 sequence is 16 residues long. Germline V gene sequence: CDR1 SGHTA, CDR2 FQGNSA. CDR3 loop: CASSFPRTDRNTEAFF. CDR3 bases: TGTGCCAGCAGCTTCCCTCGGACAGACCGGAACACTGAAGCTTTCTTT.

This clone was detected a few times. This chain links TRBV10-3 with TRBJ2-3; 9 bases are a match to TRBD1. The CDR3 has 15 amino acids. V dropped 8 bases and J dropped 3; count of bases not matched to a gene: 9. Germline V gives CDR1 ENHRY, CDR2 SYGVKD. The CDR3 loop reads CAIGSTGGRTDTQYF. CDR3 in DNA: TGTGCCATCGGGTCTACAGGGGGCCGTACAGATACGCAGTATTTT.

The chain has TRBV4-3 and TRBJ1-1, with a possible D match to TRBD1 (6 bases). The CDR3 is 14 amino acids. Germline CDR1 reads LGHNA; CDR2 reads YSLEER. The V end was cut by 4 bases, the J end by 4 bases, with 13 bases between. CDR3 sequence: CASSPGAVGTEAFF. In DNA form, the CDR3 reads TGCGCCAGCAGCCCAGGGGCAGTGGGCACTGAAGCTTTCTTT.

The J gene is TRBJ2-7, the V gene TRBV7-6, with TRBD1 as a possible D gene (6 bases). CDR3 length: 15 amino acids. Per the germline V gene, CDR1 is SGHVS and CDR2 is FNYEAQ. Between the trimmed V and J ends, which lost 4 bases and 0 bases, there was a span of 13 bases. The CDR3 nucleotides read TGTGCCAGCAGCTCACCAGGGGCCTCCTCCTACGAGCAGTACTTC. Its protein product is CASSSPGASSYEQYF.

This chain links TRBV6-1 with TRBJ1-5; D not certain. Trimming stripped 5 bases from V and 5 bases from J, with 7 bases between. Germline values: CDR1 MNHNS, CDR2 SASEGT. This CDR3 has 12 residues. CDR3 loop: CASSQKDQPQHF. In DNA, the CDR3 is TGTGCCAGCAGTCAGAAAGATCAGCCCCAGCATTTT.

The J gene is TRBJ1-2, the V gene TRBV5-6; D gene ambiguous. The CDR3 spans 14 residues. Looked up from germline, CDR1 is SGHDT and CDR2 is YYEEEE. Trimming took 0 bases from V and 2 from J, leaving 8 bases between them. For the CDR3, the DNA is TGTGCCAGCAGCTTGGACAGATCCAACTATGGCTACACCTTC. It translates to CASSLDRSNYGYTF.

The V call is TRBV7-2, the J call TRBJ2-1; a possible D gene is TRBD2 (6 bases). Trimming stripped 3 bases from V and 2 bases from J, with 8 bases between. The V gene's germline CDR1 is SGHTA and CDR2 FQGNSA. The CDR3 is 14 residues long. The CDR3 region is CASSLGLPYNEQFF. CDR3 in DNA: TGTGCCAGCAGCTTGGGACTGCCCTACAATGAGCAGTTCTTC. The complete variable domain, with remaining parts taken from reference TRBV7-2 and TRBJ2-1, reads GAGVSQSPSNKVTEKGKDVELRCDPISGHTALYWYRQSLGQGLEFLIYFQGNSAPDKSGLPSDRFSAERTGGSVSTLTIQRTQQEDSAVYLCASSLGLPYNEQFFGPGTRLTVL.

This chain's CDR3 is CASSEGTRGTFF. DNA for the CDR3: TGTGCCAGCAGTGAGGGGACAAGAGGAACTTTCTTT. V usage is TRBV25-1 and J usage is TRBJ1-1; possibly TRBD1 for D (6 bases). From germline, CDR1 is MGHDK and CDR2 SYGVNS. Trimming shortened V by 3 bases and J by 12 bases, and 14 bases separated the two germline ends. CDR3 length: 12 residues.

The chain links TRBV20-1 to TRBJ2-3, with D unresolved. CDR3 length equals 11 residues. V was pared by 4 bases and J by 5 bases, with 7 bases between. In germline, CDR1 is DFQATT, CDR2 SNEGSKA (reference sequence). CDR3 nucleotides: TGCAGTGCTATTGTCGGAGATACGCAGTATTTT. This translates into CSAIVGDTQYF.

The chain has TRBV2 and TRBJ2-7; TRBD1 agrees at 7 bases. There are 13 residues in the CDR3. Trimming at V came to 6 bases and at J to 4 bases, leaving 6 bases not matched to a gene. Germline-derived CDR1 and CDR2 are SNHLY and FYNNEI. The CDR3 loop is CASSRDRGYEQYF. DNA of the CDR3: TGTGCCAGCAGCCGGGACAGAGGTTACGAGCAGTACTTC.

The chain links TRBV5-6 to TRBJ2-1, with no clear D. Germline CDR1 reads SGHDT; CDR2 reads YYEEEE. There are 12 residues in the CDR3. Trimming removed 0 bases at V and 15 bases at J, with 13 bases between. CDR3 loop: CASSLVLDNPFF. The CDR3 DNA is TGTGCCAGCAGCTTGGTCTTAGATAATCCGTTCTTC.

The rearrangement links TRBV2 to TRBJ2-3; TRBD2 matches at 14 bases. The CDR3 has 18 amino acids. J gave up 1 base and V 7 bases, and 10 bases lay outside the gene matches. Germline CDR1 reads SNHLY; CDR2 reads FYNNEI. CDR3 DNA: TGTGCCAGCACTTTGGGACTAGCGGGGGTAGGCGGCACAGATACGCAGTATTTT. Protein sequence: CASTLGLAGVGGTDTQYF.

J is TRBJ2-7 and V is TRBV9; weak D call: TRBD1 (6 bases). The germline V gene has CDR1 SGDLS and CDR2 YYNGEE. The CDR3 runs 13 residues. Trimming removed 4 bases from V and 3 bases from J, with 11 bases in between. CDR3 bases: TGTGCCAGCAGCTTAGAACAGGGCTACGAGCAGTACTTC. Amino acid sequence: CASSLEQGYEQYF.

The chain couples TRBV4-3 to TRBJ2-6, with D hard to call. This CDR3 contains 16 residues. Looked up from germline, CDR1 is LGHNA and CDR2 is YSLEER. Trimming took off 1 base at V and 2 bases at J, with 9 bases between the two ends. The CDR3 sequence is CASSQVSGTGANVLTF. CDR3 nucleotides: TGCGCCAGCAGCCAAGTTTCGGGTACTGGGGCCAACGTCCTGACTTTC.